This T cell receptor (beta chain) is drawn from a study of T cells in Graves' hyperthyroidism and ophthalmopathy. Study-wide findings and caveats: From stable hyperthyroidism, ophthalmopathy was separated by a 13 V-J model.

Regions amplified from RNA transcripts were the TCR beta CDR3 regions. When the TCR CDR3 underwent first-round RT-PCR, the HTBI primer set was used. TCRdb re-derived calls from the multiplex PCR reads in MiXCR, one entry per CDR3 protein. The top ten hold approximately 8.7% of the sample, which has some 800,000 distinct CDR3 sequences, over 35% seen once. Looked up from germline, CDR1 is SEHNR and CDR2 is FQNEAQ (reference sequence). J was trimmed by 5 bases and V by 2 bases; bases with no gene match: 8. CDR3 length: 16 residues. Newly diagnosed patients aged 18 to 65 had hyperthyroidism of under 2 months' duration. Pregnant or lactating patients were excluded, as were those with uncontrolled infection or other autoimmune disease. A word on this clonotype: Its matching antigen is unknown.

Sequencing input: blood. The TCR originated in a man between 18 and 35 years old with Graves' hyperthyroidism. The chain has TRBV7-9 and TRBJ1-4, with 7 bases aligning to TRBD1. In nucleotides, the CDR3 is TGTGCCAGCAGCTTAACCGTGACAGGGCTCAATGAAAAACTGTTTTTT. Amino acid sequence: CASSLTVTGLNEKLFF.